This paragraph reports one TCR beta chain. The study team obtained lesional scalp punch biopsies and peripheral blood from alopecia areata patients. Extracted RNA was reverse transcribed, and the resulting cDNA served as sequencing template. Profiled with immunoSEQ multiplex PCR; TCRdb holds only in-frame clones, not every one. The sample has roughly 200,000 clones, 63% seen once. The V gene's germline CDR1 is SNHLY and CDR2 FYNNEI. The CDR3 is 12 residues long. V lost 6 bases, J lost 6 bases, and 6 bases lay in between. This record belongs to a study of CD8+ T cells in alopecia areata. Study at large: Treated patients swallowed 5 to 10 mg of oral tofacitinib twice daily.

The clonotype comes from a human donor with alopecia areata. The specimen was CD4+ T cells sorted from blood, collected at week 0. The J gene is TRBJ1-6, the V gene TRBV2; D call uncertain. The CDR3 coding sequence is TGTGCCAGCAGGGCCGCTAATTCACCCCTCCACTTT. It yields the protein CASRAANSPLHF.